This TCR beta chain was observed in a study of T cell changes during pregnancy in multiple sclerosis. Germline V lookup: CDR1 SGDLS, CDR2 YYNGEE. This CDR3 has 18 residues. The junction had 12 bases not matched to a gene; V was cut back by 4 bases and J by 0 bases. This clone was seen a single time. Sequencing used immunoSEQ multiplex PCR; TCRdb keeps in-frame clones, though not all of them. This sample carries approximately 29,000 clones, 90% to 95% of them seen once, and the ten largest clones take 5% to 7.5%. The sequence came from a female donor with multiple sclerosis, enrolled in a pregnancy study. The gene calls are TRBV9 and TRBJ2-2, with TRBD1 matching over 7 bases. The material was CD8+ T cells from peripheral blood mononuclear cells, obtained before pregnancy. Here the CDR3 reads CASSPRGQTFANTGELFF. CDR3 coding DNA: TGTGCCAGCAGCCCCCGGGGACAGACCTTCGCGAACACCGGGGAGCTGTTTTTT. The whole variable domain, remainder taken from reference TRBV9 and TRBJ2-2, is DSGVTQTPKHLITATGQRVTLRCSPRSGDLSVYWYQQSLDQGLQFLIQYYNGEERAKGNILERFSAQQFPDLHSELNLSSLELGDSALYFCASSPRGQTFANTGELFFGEGSRLTVL.